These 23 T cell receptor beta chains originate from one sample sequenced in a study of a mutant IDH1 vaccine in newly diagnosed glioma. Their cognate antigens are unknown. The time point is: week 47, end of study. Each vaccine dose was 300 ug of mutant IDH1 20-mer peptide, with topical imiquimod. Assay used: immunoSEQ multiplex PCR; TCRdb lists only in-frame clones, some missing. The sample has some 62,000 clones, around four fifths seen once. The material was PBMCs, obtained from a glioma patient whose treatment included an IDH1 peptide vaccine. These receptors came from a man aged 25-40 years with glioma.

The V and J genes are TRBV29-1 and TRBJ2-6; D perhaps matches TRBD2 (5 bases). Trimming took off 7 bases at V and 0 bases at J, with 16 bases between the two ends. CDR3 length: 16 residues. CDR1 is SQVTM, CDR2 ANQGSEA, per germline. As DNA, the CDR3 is TGCAGCGCCGGGATAGGCCTCCTCTCTGGGGCCAACGTCCTGACTTTC. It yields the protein CSAGIGLLSGANVLTF.

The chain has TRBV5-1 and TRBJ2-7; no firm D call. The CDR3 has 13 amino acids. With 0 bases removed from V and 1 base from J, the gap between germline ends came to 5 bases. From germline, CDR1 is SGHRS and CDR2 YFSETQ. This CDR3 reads CASSLGQSYEQYF. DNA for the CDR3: TGCGCCAGCAGCTTGGGGCAGTCCTACGAGCAGTACTTC.

As DNA, the CDR3 is TGTGCCAGTACGCACGGGGGTTCGCGCGAGCAGTACTTC. Encoded protein: CASTHGGSREQYF. The rearrangement links TRBV25-1 to TRBJ2-7, with D maybe TRBD2 (6 bases). With 9 bases removed from V and 6 bases from J, the gap between germline ends came to 18 bases. The CDR3 loop spans 13 amino acids. Germline CDR1 and CDR2: MGHDK and SYGVNS.

The chain's CDR3 is CSVETWTLELFF. CDR3 sequence (DNA): TGCAGCGTTGAGACTTGGACCCTGGAGCTGTTTTTT. The chain recombines TRBV29-1 with TRBJ2-2; D is uncertain. Trimming cost V 3 bases and J 10 bases, with 12 bases left between them. In germline, CDR1 is SQVTM, CDR2 ANQGSEA. The CDR3 is made up of 12 amino acids.

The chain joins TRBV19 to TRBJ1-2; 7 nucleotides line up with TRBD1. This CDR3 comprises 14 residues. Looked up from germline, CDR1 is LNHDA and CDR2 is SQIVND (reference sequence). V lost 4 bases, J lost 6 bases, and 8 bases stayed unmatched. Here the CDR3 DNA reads TGTGCCAGTAGTACACCGGGACAGTCACATGGCTACACCTTC. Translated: CASSTPGQSHGYTF. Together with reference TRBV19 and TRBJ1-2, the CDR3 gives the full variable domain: DGGITQSPKYLFRKEGQNVTLSCEQNLNHDAMYWYRQDPGQGLRLIYYSQIVNDFQKGDIAEGYSVSREKKESFPLTVTSAQKNPTAFYLCASSTPGQSHGYTFGSGTRLTVV.

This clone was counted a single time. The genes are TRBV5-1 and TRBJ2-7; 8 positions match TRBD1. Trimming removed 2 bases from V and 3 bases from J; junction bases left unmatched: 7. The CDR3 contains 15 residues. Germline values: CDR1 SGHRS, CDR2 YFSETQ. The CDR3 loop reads CASSFGPDRVYEQYF. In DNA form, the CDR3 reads TGCGCCAGCAGCTTTGGTCCGGACAGGGTCTACGAGCAGTACTTC.

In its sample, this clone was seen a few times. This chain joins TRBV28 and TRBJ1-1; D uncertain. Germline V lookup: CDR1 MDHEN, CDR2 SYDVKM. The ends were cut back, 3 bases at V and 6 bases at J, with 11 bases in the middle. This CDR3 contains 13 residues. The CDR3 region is CASSFNGESEAFF. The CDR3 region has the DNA TGTGCCAGCAGTTTTAACGGCGAGTCTGAAGCTTTCTTT.

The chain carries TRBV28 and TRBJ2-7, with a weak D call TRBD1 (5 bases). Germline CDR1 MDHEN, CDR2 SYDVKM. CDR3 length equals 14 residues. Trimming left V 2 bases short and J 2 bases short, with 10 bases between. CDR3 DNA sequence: TGTGCCAGCAGTTTACGCCAGGGCACCTACGAGCAGTACTTC. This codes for CASSLRQGTYEQYF.

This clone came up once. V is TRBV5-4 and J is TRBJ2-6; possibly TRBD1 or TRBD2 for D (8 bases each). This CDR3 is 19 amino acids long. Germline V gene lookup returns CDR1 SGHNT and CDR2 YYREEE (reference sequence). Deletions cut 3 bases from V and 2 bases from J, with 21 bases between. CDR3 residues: CASSSGRDRISPGANVLTF. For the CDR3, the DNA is TGTGCCAGCAGCTCCGGGAGGGACAGGATCTCTCCTGGGGCCAACGTCCTGACTTTC.

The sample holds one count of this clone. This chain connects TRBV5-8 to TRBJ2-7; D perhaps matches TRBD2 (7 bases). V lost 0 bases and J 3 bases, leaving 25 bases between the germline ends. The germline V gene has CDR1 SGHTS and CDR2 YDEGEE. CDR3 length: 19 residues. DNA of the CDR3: TGTGCCAGCAGCTTGGCAACTACGCCTGGCGGGGGCGCATACTACGAGCAGTACTTC. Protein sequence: CASSLATTPGGGAYYEQYF.

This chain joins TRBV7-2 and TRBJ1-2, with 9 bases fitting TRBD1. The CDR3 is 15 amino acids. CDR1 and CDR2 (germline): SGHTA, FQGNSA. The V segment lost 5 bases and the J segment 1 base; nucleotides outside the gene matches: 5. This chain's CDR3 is CASSGRTGVNYGYTF. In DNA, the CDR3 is TGTGCCAGCAGCGGAAGGACAGGGGTTAACTATGGCTACACCTTC.

The CDR3 DNA follows: TGTGCCAGCAGCTTGAGGAGCGGGGGGTCCACGGGCGAGCAGTACTTC. This codes for CASSLRSGGSTGEQYF. V and J are TRBV5-4 and TRBJ2-7, with TRBD2 matching over 9 bases. Germline trimming cut 1 base from V and 6 bases from J; bases unmatched to any gene: 11. This CDR3 is 16 amino acids long. Germline V gene lookup returns CDR1 SGHNT and CDR2 YYREEE (reference sequence). Variable domain in full (rest from reference TRBV5-4 and TRBJ2-7): ETGVTQSPTHLIKTRGQQVTLRCSSQSGHNTVSWYQQALGQGPQFIFQYYREEENGRGNFPPRFSGLQFPNYSSELNVNALELDDSALYLCASSLRSGGSTGEQYFGPGTRLTVT.

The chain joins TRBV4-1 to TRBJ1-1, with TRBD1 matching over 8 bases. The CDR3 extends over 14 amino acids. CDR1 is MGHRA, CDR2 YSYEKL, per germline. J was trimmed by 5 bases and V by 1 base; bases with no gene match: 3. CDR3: CASSQGQGRTEAFF. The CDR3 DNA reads TGCGCCAGCAGCCAAGGACAGGGGAGGACTGAAGCTTTCTTT.

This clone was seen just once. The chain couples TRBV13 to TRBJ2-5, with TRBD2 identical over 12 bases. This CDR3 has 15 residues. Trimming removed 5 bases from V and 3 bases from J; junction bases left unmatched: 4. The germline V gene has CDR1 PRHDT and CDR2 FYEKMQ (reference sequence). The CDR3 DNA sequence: TGTGCCAGCAGCATCAGACTAGCGGGGGAAGAGACCCAGTACTTC. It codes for CASSIRLAGEETQYF.

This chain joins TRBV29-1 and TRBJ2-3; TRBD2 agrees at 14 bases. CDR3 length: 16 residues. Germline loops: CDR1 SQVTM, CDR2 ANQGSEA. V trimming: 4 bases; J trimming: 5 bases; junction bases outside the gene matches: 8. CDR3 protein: CSVGKTSGGAGDTQYF. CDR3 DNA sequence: TGCAGCGTTGGGAAGACTAGCGGGGGGGCAGGAGATACGCAGTATTTT.

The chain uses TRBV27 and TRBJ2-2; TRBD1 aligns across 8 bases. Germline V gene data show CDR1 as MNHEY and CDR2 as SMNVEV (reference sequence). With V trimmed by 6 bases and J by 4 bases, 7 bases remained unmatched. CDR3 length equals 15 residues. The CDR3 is CASSDRGEGTGELFF. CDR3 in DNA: TGTGCCAGCAGCGACAGGGGAGAAGGCACCGGGGAGCTGTTTTTT.

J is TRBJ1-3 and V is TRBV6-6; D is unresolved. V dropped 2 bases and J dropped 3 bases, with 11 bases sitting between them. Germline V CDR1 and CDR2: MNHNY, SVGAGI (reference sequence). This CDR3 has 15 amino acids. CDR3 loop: CASSYVKKDGNTIYF. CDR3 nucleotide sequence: TGTGCCAGCAGTTACGTAAAGAAGGATGGAAACACCATATATTTT.

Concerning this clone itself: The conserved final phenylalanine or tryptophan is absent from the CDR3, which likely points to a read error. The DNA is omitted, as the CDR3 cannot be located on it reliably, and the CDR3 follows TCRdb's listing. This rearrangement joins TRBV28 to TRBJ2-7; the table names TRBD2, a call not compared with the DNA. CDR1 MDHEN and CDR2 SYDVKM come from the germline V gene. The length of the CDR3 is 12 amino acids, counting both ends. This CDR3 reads CASSTPGTSHFS.

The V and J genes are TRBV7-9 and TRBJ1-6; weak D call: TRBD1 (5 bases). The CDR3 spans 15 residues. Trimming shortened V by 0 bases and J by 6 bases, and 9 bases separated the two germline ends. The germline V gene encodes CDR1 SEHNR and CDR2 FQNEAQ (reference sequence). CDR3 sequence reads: CASSLAAGSNSPLHF. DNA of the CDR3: TGTGCCAGCAGCTTAGCGGCAGGGAGTAATTCACCCCTCCACTTT. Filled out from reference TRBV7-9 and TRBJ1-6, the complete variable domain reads DTGVSQNPRHKITKRGQNVTFRCDPISEHNRLYWYRQTLGQGPEFLTYFQNEAQLEKSRLLSDRFSAERPKGSFSTLEIQRTEQGDSAMYLCASSLAAGSNSPLHFGNGTRLTVT.

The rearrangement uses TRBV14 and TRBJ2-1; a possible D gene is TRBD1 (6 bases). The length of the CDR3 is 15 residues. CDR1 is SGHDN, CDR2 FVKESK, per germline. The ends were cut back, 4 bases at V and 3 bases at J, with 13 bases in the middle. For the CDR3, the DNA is TGTGCCAGCAGCCCTTCTCGGACAGTCTACAATGAGCAGTTCTTC. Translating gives CASSPSRTVYNEQFF.

The CDR3 loop is CASSLFRRDQGGYTF. The CDR3 DNA follows: TGTGCCAGCAGTTTATTCCGGAGGGACCAAGGGGGCTACACCTTC. This chain uses TRBV27 with TRBJ1-2, with D possibly TRBD1 on 5 matching bases. Per germline, CDR1 MNHEY and CDR2 SMNVEV (reference sequence). The V end lost 1 base, the J end lost 8 bases, and 17 bases lay between the germline ends. The CDR3 runs 15 residues.

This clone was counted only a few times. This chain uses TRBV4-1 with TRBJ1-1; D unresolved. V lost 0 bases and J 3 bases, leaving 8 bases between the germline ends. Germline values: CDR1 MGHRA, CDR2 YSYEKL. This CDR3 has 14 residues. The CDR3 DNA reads TGCGCCAGCAGCCAAGAAGGCCAGCACACTGAAGCTTTCTTT. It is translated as CASSQEGQHTEAFF.

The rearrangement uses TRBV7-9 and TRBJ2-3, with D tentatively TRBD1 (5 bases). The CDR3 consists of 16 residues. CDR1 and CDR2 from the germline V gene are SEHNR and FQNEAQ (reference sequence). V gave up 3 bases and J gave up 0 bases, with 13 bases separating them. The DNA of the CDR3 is TGTGCCAGCAGCTTTCGTCGGACACGTAGCACAGATACGCAGTATTTT. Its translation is CASSFRRTRSTDTQYF.